Ten or more counts support the clone carrying this TCR beta chain. Its matching antigen is unknown. Amplification yielded TCR beta CDR3 regions, with RNA transcripts as the source. The study used the HTBI primer set for a first-round RT-PCR of the TCR CDR3. Via MiXCR, TCRdb re-called the multiplex PCR reads, giving one row per CDR3 protein. The data contain a few hundred thousand distinct CDR3 sequences, approximately 19% of them singletons. This record belongs to a study of T cells in Graves' hyperthyroidism and ophthalmopathy. General study results and limits: With a median lead of approximately 6.4 months before onset, the model predicted ophthalmopathy. Most clonotypes expanded in the thyroid (above 0.001) were also present in blood. Ophthalmopathy and stable hyperthyroidism were told apart by a 13 V-J model.

Uncontrolled infection, other autoimmune disease, pregnancy or lactation led to exclusion. The CDR3 runs to 16 residues. CDR1 is MGHRA and CDR2 is YSYEKL in the germline V gene. V gave up 2 bases and J gave up 6 bases; unmatched junction bases: 11. Sequencing was carried out using blood. V gene TRBV4-1 combines with J gene TRBJ2-7; the match to TRBD1 covers 9 bases. This clonotype was sampled from a woman aged 18-29 years with Graves' hyperthyroidism. The CDR3 spells CASSQNTGTGSAEQYF. CDR3 coding DNA: TGCGCCAGCAGCCAAAACACCGGGACAGGGTCGGCCGAGCAGTACTTC.